This T cell receptor beta chain appears in the sequencing data of a study of blood T cells in healthy people across ages. Germline lookup yields CDR1 SNHLY and CDR2 FYNNEI. The CDR3 runs 13 residues. Using a J-beta primer mix together with a sample-barcoded 5' primer, a second PCR was run for about 6 to 12 cycles. MiXCR, applied by TCRdb to the 5' RACE reads, yields one record per CDR3 protein. The data show 550,000 to 800,000 distinct CDR3 sequences, with under 25% seen just once and roughly 3.4% held by the top ten. This chain joins TRBV2 and TRBJ2-5, with 8 bases aligning to TRBD2. The J call is in doubt because the DNA end fits TRBJ2-1 better. The TCR was taken from a man between 70 and 80 years old in good health. Sequencing was done on a sample of blood. CDR3 sequence reads: CASSRDGGDEQFF. The DNA of the CDR3 is TGTGCCAGCAGTAGGGACGGGGGGGATGAGCAGTTCTTC.